Following are 24 T cell receptor beta chains from one sample sequenced in a study of shared clonotypes between healthy human individuals. Data came from immunoSEQ multiplex PCR; TCRdb stores just in-frame clones and leaves some out. The table has 780,000 or so clones, roughly 72% seen once. The sequenced sample consisted of memory CD4+ T cells sorted from blood. The sample's subset: CD45RA-negative fraction. The receptors shown here come from a woman aged 25 to 39 in good health.

This clone turned up a few times. The CDR3 DNA sequence: TGTGCCAGCAGTTCCCCGGGACAGGGGGCCGGGGAGCTGTTTTTT. As protein: CASSSPGQGAGELFF. The chain uses TRBV28 and TRBJ2-2; 11 bases align to TRBD1. This CDR3 region has 15 residues. CDR1 and CDR2 (germline): MDHEN, SYDVKM. Germline trimming cut 4 bases from V and 6 bases from J; bases unmatched to any gene: 4. The variable domain in full, with the rest retrieved from reference TRBV28 and TRBJ2-2, is DVKVTQSSRYLVKRTGEKVFLECVQDMDHENMFWYRQDPGLGLRLIYFSYDVKMKEKGDIPEGYSVSREKKERFSLILESASTNQTSMYLCASSSPGQGAGELFFGEGSRLTVL.

This clone was detected a few times. The chain links TRBV5-4 to TRBJ2-5, with 13 bases identical to TRBD2. The CDR3 loop spans 18 amino acids. V shed 4 bases, J shed 0 bases, and the junction held 9 bases outside the gene matches. Looked up from germline, CDR1 is SGHNT and CDR2 is YYREEE (reference sequence). The CDR3 DNA sequence: TGTGCCAGCAGCGCTACTAGCGGGAGGGCCGGGTACCAAGAGACCCAGTACTTC. This codes for CASSATSGRAGYQETQYF.

This chain links TRBV10-1 with TRBJ2-1; tentative D call: TRBD2 (5 bases). Germline values: CDR1 WNHNN, CDR2 SYGVQD (reference sequence). V lost 3 bases to trimming and J lost 0 bases, with 15 bases between them. The CDR3 totals 17 residues. CDR3 in DNA: TGCGCCAGCAGTGACTCCAGCGGCCAAAGCTCCTACAATGAGCAGTTCTTC. This gives the protein CASSDSSGQSSYNEQFF.

The chain employs TRBV19 and TRBJ1-1; D is uncertain. Trimming removed 8 bases at V and 1 base at J, with 14 bases between. The germline gives CDR1 LNHDA, CDR2 SQIVND (reference sequence). This CDR3 region has 14 residues. The DNA for the CDR3 is TGTGCCAGTCGGTACAATACACGGAACACTGAAGCTTTCTTT. It is translated as CASRYNTRNTEAFF.

This chain joins TRBV5-1 and TRBJ1-1; D may be TRBD1 (5 bases). V lost 3 bases and J lost 6, with 12 bases in between. CDR3 length: 13 amino acids. Germline CDR1 reads SGHRS; CDR2 reads YFSETQ. CDR3 sequence reads: CASSSQGLAEAFF. The CDR3 DNA is TGCGCCAGCAGCTCCCAGGGTCTCGCTGAAGCTTTCTTT.

The chain employs TRBV6-5 and TRBJ2-1; no clear D gene. The CDR3 is made up of 15 amino acids. The V end was cut by 11 bases, the J end by 0 bases, with 17 bases between. CDR1 and CDR2 (germline): MNHEY, SVGAGI. The CDR3 DNA is TGTGCCTCAAGGGTAGGCTGGAGCTCCTACAATGAGCAGTTCTTC. The encoded protein is CASRVGWSSYNEQFF.

This clone was detected only a few times. CDR3 protein: CATDPLGTTNTGELFF. DNA for the CDR3: TGTGCCACCGATCCGTTGGGGACCACGAACACCGGGGAGCTGTTTTTT. The V and J genes are TRBV28 and TRBJ2-2; D may be TRBD1 or TRBD2 (5 bases each). CDR3 length equals 16 residues. V was cut by 10 bases and J by 0 bases, with 18 bases left in between. In germline, CDR1 is MDHEN, CDR2 SYDVKM. Looking up the rest from reference TRBV28 and TRBJ2-2 gives the full variable domain: DVKVTQSSRYLVKRTGEKVFLECVQDMDHENMFWYRQDPGLGLRLIYFSYDVKMKEKGDIPEGYSVSREKKERFSLILESASTNQTSMYLCATDPLGTTNTGELFFGEGSRLTVL.

J is TRBJ1-1 and V is TRBV10-1; D may be TRBD1 (6 bases). V was trimmed by 5 bases and J by 0 bases, leaving 7 bases between them. Germline lookup yields CDR1 WNHNN and CDR2 SYGVQD (reference sequence). The CDR3 runs 13 residues. The CDR3 here is CASSQGLNTEAFF. In nucleotides, the CDR3 is TGCGCCAGCAGTCAGGGGCTGAACACTGAAGCTTTCTTT.

The rearrangement links TRBV5-4 to TRBJ2-1; TRBD2 might be the D (5 bases). With 6 bases removed from V and 9 bases from J, the gap between germline ends came to 13 bases. Germline V lookup: CDR1 SGHNT, CDR2 YYREEE (reference sequence). The CDR3 spans 12 residues. For the CDR3, the DNA is TGTGCCAGCAAAAAGGGAGCTTCTGAGCAGTTCTTC. It specifies CASKKGASEQFF.

About this clone: A much larger clonotype is one base distant, so this may be a read error. Other DNA sequences in this sample translate to the same CDR3. The genes are TRBV6-1 and TRBJ2-7; 10 bases line up with TRBD1. The CDR3 totals 14 residues. J lost 1 base, V lost 6 bases, and 3 bases had no gene match. Germline-derived CDR1 and CDR2 are MNHNS and SASEGT. In DNA form, the CDR3 reads TGTGCCAGCAGGGGACAGGGGAGTTCCTACGAGCAGTACTTC. Amino acid sequence: CASRGQGSSYEQYF.

The rearrangement links TRBV6-6 to TRBJ2-5; TRBD1 might be the D (5 bases). V lost 6 bases, J lost 5 bases, and 13 bases lay in between. In germline, CDR1 is MNHNY, CDR2 SVGAGI (reference sequence). This CDR3 is 13 amino acids long. CDR3 protein: CASRQGQGETQYF. The CDR3 DNA is TGTGCCAGCAGGCAGGGTCAAGGGGAGACCCAGTACTTC.

This clone was recorded a few times. The gene calls are TRBV6-5 and TRBJ1-2; possible D gene TRBD1, 6 bases. V was shortened by 4 bases and J by 2 bases, with 11 bases between the two germline ends. Germline loops: CDR1 MNHEY, CDR2 SVGAGI. The CDR3 runs to 14 residues. DNA for the CDR3: TGTGCCAGCAGTTCCCTAACAGGGAACTATGGCTACACCTTC. Translating gives CASSSLTGNYGYTF.

The count of this clone is one. This chain joins TRBV28 and TRBJ2-7, with a weak D call TRBD1 (5 bases). V was clipped by 6 bases and J by 0 bases, with 15 bases between them. This CDR3 comprises 15 residues. The germline V gene has CDR1 MDHEN and CDR2 SYDVKM. CDR3 in amino acids: CASRPWGKSSYEQYF. The CDR3 DNA reads TGTGCCAGCAGACCTTGGGGCAAGAGCTCCTACGAGCAGTACTTC.

This clone was recorded at least ten times. The rearrangement links TRBV27 to TRBJ2-4, with a tentative D call TRBD1 (6 bases). The CDR3 sequence is 15 residues long. V shed 6 bases and J shed 2 bases, with 14 bases lying between them. In germline, CDR1 is MNHEY, CDR2 SMNVEV (reference sequence). Here the CDR3 DNA reads TGTGCCAGCAGGACACAGGGTGATCCCAAAAACATTCAGTACTTC. Protein: CASRTQGDPKNIQYF.

This sequence joins TRBV28 and TRBJ1-1, with D perhaps matching TRBD1 (5 bases). This CDR3 region has 15 residues. V gave up 7 bases and J gave up 6 bases, with 21 bases separating them. Germline loops: CDR1 MDHEN, CDR2 SYDVKM. CDR3: CASTPGGEEVSEAFF. DNA for the CDR3: TGTGCCAGCACCCCCGGGGGGGAGGAGGTCTCTGAAGCTTTCTTT.

The chain is built from TRBV5-5 and TRBJ2-6; the match to TRBD1 covers 10 bases. This CDR3 spans 18 amino acids. V shed 1 base, J shed 0 bases, and the junction held 4 bases outside the gene matches. The V gene's germline CDR1 is SGHKS and CDR2 YYEKEE (reference sequence). Written as DNA, the CDR3 is TGTGCCAGCAGCTTGCGAGGGACAGGGGCCTCTGGGGCCAACGTCCTGACTTTC. Translated: CASSLRGTGASGANVLTF.

The V and J genes are TRBV5-1 and TRBJ2-5; 9 bases agree with TRBD1. V lost 4 bases, J lost 0 bases, and 7 bases stayed unmatched. The CDR3 has 16 residues. In germline, CDR1 is SGHRS, CDR2 YFSETQ. CDR3 coding DNA: TGCGCCAGCAGCCCGGGACAGGGCCCCTACCAAGAGACCCAGTACTTC. Translating it yields CASSPGQGPYQETQYF.

The chain couples TRBV4-1 to TRBJ2-5; maybe TRBD2 (6 bases). Trimming took off 1 base at V and 3 bases at J, with 15 bases between the two ends. This CDR3 region has 16 residues. The germline gives CDR1 MGHRA, CDR2 YSYEKL. In DNA, the CDR3 is TGCGCCAGCAGCCAAGGCTCTAGCGTTTTAAAAGAGACCCAGTACTTC. Its protein product is CASSQGSSVLKETQYF.

In its sample, this clone was seen many times. This sample also contains other DNA sequences that code for the same CDR3. The chain employs TRBV5-1 and TRBJ2-1; D is perhaps TRBD2 (5 bases). Per the germline V gene, CDR1 is SGHRS and CDR2 is YFSETQ. The CDR3 length is 14 residues. Trimming cost V 5 bases and J 4 bases, with 13 bases left between them. The CDR3 sequence: CASRTAGGYNEQFF. CDR3 coding DNA: TGCGCCAGCAGGACGGCGGGCGGGTACAATGAGCAGTTCTTC.

To note about this clone: At the DNA level, this CDR3 is encoded by other sequences in the same sample as well. This chain connects TRBV5-1 to TRBJ2-1; 10 nucleotides agree with TRBD2. CDR3 length: 15 amino acids. Per the germline V gene, CDR1 is SGHRS and CDR2 is YFSETQ. J lost 4 bases, V lost 3 bases, and 4 bases had no gene match. CDR3 in amino acids: CASSSSSGGYNEQFF. CDR3 in DNA: TGCGCCAGCAGCTCAAGTAGCGGGGGGTACAATGAGCAGTTCTTC. Full variable domain (rest looked up from reference TRBV5-1 and TRBJ2-1): KAGVTQTPRYLIKTRGQQVTLSCSPISGHRSVSWYQQTPGQGLQFLFEYFSETQRNKGNFPGRFSGRQFSNSRSEMNVSTLELGDSALYLCASSSSSGGYNEQFFGPGTRLTVL.

The rearrangement links TRBV6-1 to TRBJ2-3, with D hard to call. Germline V gives CDR1 MNHNS, CDR2 SASEGT. The V and J ends lost 7 bases and 3 bases respectively, with 17 bases between them. The CDR3 has 15 amino acids. The CDR3 DNA follows: TGTGCCAGCAACCCCGGCTCCTCGAGGACAGATACGCAGTATTTT. It is translated as CASNPGSSRTDTQYF.

V usage is TRBV28 and J usage is TRBJ2-7; D may match TRBD1 or TRBD2 (5 bases each). The germline V and J ends were trimmed by 4 bases and 3 bases, with 16 bases remaining between them. The CDR3 totals 15 residues. CDR1 is MDHEN and CDR2 is SYDVKM in the germline V gene. CDR3 in DNA: TGTGCCAGCAGTTCTACCGGGACGGGGTTCTACGAGCAGTACTTC. Encoded protein: CASSSTGTGFYEQYF.

The CDR3 reads CASSDGGARGYTF. CDR3 bases: TGTGCCAGCAGTGACGGGGGGGCGCGAGGCTACACCTTC. This rearrangement joins TRBV6-4 to TRBJ1-2; D possibly corresponds to TRBD1 (6 bases). The ends were cut back, 2 bases at V and 8 bases at J, with 12 bases in the middle. From germline, CDR1 is MRHNA and CDR2 SNTAGT. The CDR3 totals 13 residues.

The sample holds a few counts of this clone. The chain is built from TRBV7-9 and TRBJ1-2; the match to TRBD1 covers 9 bases. J lost 4 bases, V lost 5 bases, and 11 bases had no gene match. The length of the CDR3 is 16 residues. The germline CDR1 and CDR2 sequences are SEHNR and FQNEAQ (reference sequence). CDR3 in amino acids: CASSKGGQGASYGYTF. The CDR3 DNA sequence: TGTGCCAGCAGCAAAGGGGGACAGGGCGCATCCTATGGCTACACCTTC.